This T cell receptor beta chain was documented in a study of cytomegalovirus exposure and HLA in healthy donors. General study points: In terms of immune exposure information, only CMV serostatus was available. A further, later analysis showed that HLA-associated TCR beta chains (compared with equally common others) were more clonally expanded. The analysis excluded some indistinguishable V segments, including TRBV6-2 and TRBV6-3. The likely explanation for a cluster of highly shared sequence variants was sequencing artifact.

PCR employed 60 Vbeta and 13 Jbeta primers. Sequenced by immunoSEQ multiplex PCR; TCRdb stores in-frame clones only, minus some. The table has about 150,000 clones, less than 80% seen once; the top ten hold approximately 2.1%. Trimming cost V 5 bases and J 6 bases, with 17 bases left between them. This CDR3 region has 15 residues. CDR1 is SEHNR, CDR2 FQNEAQ, per germline (reference sequence). For this clone: Its antigen is undetermined.

V usage is TRBV7-9 and J usage is TRBJ2-4, with D perhaps TRBD2 (5 bases). This TCR was sampled from a man younger than 45 in good health and CMV-seronegative. Sequencing was done on a sample of PBMCs. This CDR3 is CASSDWSRDINIQYF. The CDR3 bases are TGTGCCAGCAGCGATTGGAGCCGGGATATAAACATTCAGTACTTC.